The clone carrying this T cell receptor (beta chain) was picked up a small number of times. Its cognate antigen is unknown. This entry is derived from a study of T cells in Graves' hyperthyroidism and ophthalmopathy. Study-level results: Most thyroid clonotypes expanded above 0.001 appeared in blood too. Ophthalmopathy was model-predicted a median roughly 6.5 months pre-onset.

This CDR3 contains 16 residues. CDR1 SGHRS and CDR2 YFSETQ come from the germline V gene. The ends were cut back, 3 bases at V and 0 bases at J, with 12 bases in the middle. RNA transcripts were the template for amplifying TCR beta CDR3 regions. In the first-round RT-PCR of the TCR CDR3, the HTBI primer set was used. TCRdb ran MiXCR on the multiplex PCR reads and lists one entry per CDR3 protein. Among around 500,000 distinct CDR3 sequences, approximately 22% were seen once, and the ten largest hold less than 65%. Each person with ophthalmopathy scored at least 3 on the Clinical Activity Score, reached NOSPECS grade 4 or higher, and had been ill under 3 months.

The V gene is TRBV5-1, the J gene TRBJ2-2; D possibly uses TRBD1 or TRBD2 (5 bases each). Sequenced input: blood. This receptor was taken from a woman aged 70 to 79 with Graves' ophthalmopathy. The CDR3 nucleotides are TGCGCCAGCAGCTATGGGACCGATCCGAACACCGGGGAGCTGTTTTTT. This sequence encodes CASSYGTDPNTGELFF.